These T cell receptor beta chains were read from a single sample in a study of naive CD8 T cells in extremely preterm neonates. The method was immunoSEQ multiplex PCR; TCRdb's version includes in-frame clones alone and lacks a portion of them. The table shows 8,000 or so clones, with 95% to 98% occurring only once. Sequenced input: naive CD8+ T cells from cord blood. These receptors were obtained from a newborn in good health. Both conserved end residues are part of each CDR3. Fields, in order: J gene, CDR3 length, V gene, D gene, clone size, CDR3 protein, CDR3 DNA. The D gene is left open where the match is weak. Rows may omit the clone size; those that give it use once, few, many or a size class.

J: TRBJ2-7; length: 14; V: TRBV27; D: TRBD1; size: -; CDR3: CASSPGQGAYEQYF; DNA: TGTGCCAGCAGTCCGGGACAGGGGGCCTACGAGCAGTACTTC
J: TRBJ2-7; length: 14; V: TRBV6-5; D: -; size: -; CDR3: CASSSLGATYEQYF; DNA: TGTGCCAGCAGTTCTTTAGGGGCTACATACGAGCAGTACTTC
J: TRBJ2-3; length: 16; V: TRBV4-1; D: TRBD2; size: -; CDR3: CASSPFLAGGSDTQYF; DNA: TGCGCCAGCAGCCCTTTTCTAGCGGGGGGCTCAGATACGCAGTATTTT
J: TRBJ1-6; length: 15; V: TRBV27; D: -; size: -; CDR3: CASSLGSSYNSPLHF; DNA: TGTGCCAGCAGTTTAGGGAGCTCCTATAATTCACCCCTCCACTTT
J: TRBJ1-2; length: 15; V: TRBV13; D: -; size: -; CDR3: CASSPRTELDYGYTF; DNA: TGTGCCAGCAGCCCTCGGACAGAGTTGGACTATGGCTACACCTTC
J: TRBJ2-2; length: 12; V: TRBV9; D: -; size: -; CDR3: CASSVAAGELFF; DNA: TGTGCCAGCAGCGTAGCGGCCGGGGAGCTGTTTTTT
J: TRBJ2-3; length: 14; V: TRBV10-2; D: TRBD2; size: once; CDR3: CASRLAENTDTQYF; DNA: TGCGCCTCCCGGCTAGCGGAAAACACAGATACGCAGTATTTT
J: TRBJ1-1; length: 12; V: TRBV7-9; D: -; size: -; CDR3: CASSFDSTEAFF; DNA: TGTGCCAGCAGCTTCGACAGCACTGAAGCTTTCTTT
J: TRBJ1-1; length: 15; V: TRBV7-2; D: -; size: -; CDR3: CASSLGLGMNTEAFF; DNA: TGTGCCAGCAGCCTAGGCCTCGGGATGAACACTGAAGCTTTCTTT
J: TRBJ2-7; length: 13; V: TRBV13; D: TRBD2; size: -; CDR3: CASSLGRGDEQYF; DNA: TGTGCCAGCAGCTTAGGCCGGGGGGACGAGCAGTACTTC
J: TRBJ2-7; length: 11; V: TRBV7-9; D: -; size: -; CDR3: CASSPSYEQYF; DNA: TGTGCCAGCAGCCCATCCTACGAGCAGTACTTC
J: TRBJ1-6; length: 16; V: TRBV25-1; D: TRBD1; size: -; CDR3: CASSEGTGGYNSPLHF; DNA: TGTGCCAGCAGTGAGGGGACAGGGGGCTATAATTCACCCCTCCACTTT
J: TRBJ1-1; length: 14; V: TRBV19; D: -; size: -; CDR3: CASSIAGLNTEAFF; DNA: TGTGCCAGTAGTATAGCGGGTCTGAACACTGAAGCTTTCTTT
J: TRBJ2-3; length: 16; V: TRBV5-1; D: -; size: -; CDR3: CASSPEGAGAGDTQYF; DNA: TGCGCCAGCAGCCCCGAGGGTGCGGGGGCGGGAGATACGCAGTATTTT
J: TRBJ2-7; length: 14; V: TRBV5-1; D: -; size: once; CDR3: CASSLGTVSYEQYF; DNA: TGCGCCAGCAGCTTAGGAACAGTCTCCTACGAGCAGTACTTC
J: TRBJ2-3; length: 16; V: TRBV9; D: TRBD1; size: -; CDR3: CASSVGTGFSTDTQYF; DNA: TGTGCCAGCAGCGTAGGGACAGGCTTCTCCACAGATACGCAGTATTTT
J: TRBJ1-3; length: 14; V: TRBV9; D: -; size: -; CDR3: CASSVGGFGNTIYF; DNA: TGTGCCAGCAGCGTAGGAGGTTTTGGAAACACCATATATTTT
J: TRBJ1-1; length: 15; V: TRBV4-1; D: TRBD1; size: -; CDR3: CASSPGTGGNTETFF; DNA: TGCGCCAGCAGCCCCGGGACAGGGGGGAACACTGAAACTTTCTTT
J: TRBJ2-2; length: 15; V: TRBV6-5; D: TRBD2; size: -; CDR3: CASSPSGGNTGELFF; DNA: TGTGCCAGCAGTCCTAGCGGGGGGAACACCGGGGAGCTGTTTTTT
J: TRBJ1-5; length: 15; V: TRBV27; D: -; size: -; CDR3: CASSFGGGGNQPQHF; DNA: TGTGCCAGCAGTTTCGGTGGGGGCGGCAATCAGCCCCAGCATTTT
J: TRBJ1-1; length: 14; V: TRBV7-9; D: -; size: once; CDR3: CASSPAGVNTEAFF; DNA: TGTGCCAGCAGCCCCGCGGGCGTCAACACTGAAGCTTTCTTT
J: TRBJ2-7; length: 11; V: TRBV7-6; D: -; size: -; CDR3: CASSPSYEQYF; DNA: TGTGCCAGCAGCCCATCCTACGAGCAGTACTTC
J: TRBJ1-1; length: 13; V: TRBV7-9; D: -; size: -; CDR3: CASSFGMNTEAFF; DNA: TGTGCCAGCAGCTTTGGCATGAACACTGAAGCTTTCTTT
J: TRBJ1-1; length: 14; V: TRBV2; D: TRBD1; size: -; CDR3: CASSADRAGTEAFF; DNA: TGTGCCAGCAGTGCGGACAGGGCGGGGACTGAAGCTTTCTTT
J: TRBJ1-2; length: 13; V: TRBV9; D: -; size: -; CDR3: CASSDGTNYGYTF; DNA: TGTGCCAGCAGCGACGGGACAAACTATGGCTACACCTTC
J: TRBJ1-5; length: 15; V: TRBV25-1; D: -; size: -; CDR3: CASSESGGAGQPQHF; DNA: TGTGCCAGCAGTGAATCGGGGGGCGCAGGTCAGCCCCAGCATTTT
J: TRBJ1-2; length: 15; V: TRBV13; D: TRBD1; size: -; CDR3: CASSLGRSRGHGYTF; DNA: TGTGCCAGCAGCTTGGGTCGGAGTAGGGGGCATGGCTACACCTTC
J: TRBJ2-7; length: 14; V: TRBV13; D: -; size: -; CDR3: CASSKTADAYEQYF; DNA: TGTGCCAGCAGCAAGACAGCAGATGCCTACGAGCAGTACTTC
J: TRBJ2-7; length: 14; V: TRBV27; D: -; size: -; CDR3: CASSLGRTFYEQYF; DNA: TGTGCCAGCAGTTTGGGAAGGACTTTTTACGAGCAGTACTTC
J: TRBJ2-3; length: 13; V: TRBV9; D: -; size: -; CDR3: CASSVGASDTQYF; DNA: TGTGCCAGCAGCGTAGGTGCGTCAGATACGCAGTATTTT
J: TRBJ1-2; length: 14; V: TRBV5-1; D: TRBD1; size: -; CDR3: CASSLATGGDGYTF; DNA: TGCGCCAGCAGCTTGGCTACAGGGGGCGATGGCTACACCTTC
J: TRBJ2-1; length: 15; V: TRBV5-3; D: -; size: -; CDR3: CARSLKGYLYNEQFF; DNA: TGTGCCAGAAGCTTGAAGGGGTACCTCTACAATGAGCAGTTCTTC
J: TRBJ1-1; length: 15; V: TRBV2; D: -; size: -; CDR3: CASSVGRTGYTEAFF; DNA: TGTGCCAGCAGTGTCGGACGGACTGGGTACACTGAAGCTTTCTTT
J: TRBJ1-1; length: 15; V: TRBV27; D: TRBD1; size: -; CDR3: CASTPVGTGVTEAFF; DNA: TGTGCCAGCACCCCAGTGGGGACAGGGGTCACTGAAGCTTTCTTT
J: TRBJ2-1; length: 13; V: TRBV5-6; D: -; size: -; CDR3: CASSSGSYNEQFF; DNA: TGTGCCAGCAGCTCCGGGTCCTACAATGAGCAGTTCTTC